These 20 T cell receptor beta chains came from one sample sequenced in a study of shared clonotypes between healthy human individuals (dated by TCRdb to 2020 to 2021). Library preparation was by the immunoSEQ multiplex PCR assay. TCRdb took over this immuneACCESS table, retaining in-frame rearrangements with V and J assigned. Such tables are incomplete; in checked studies, under half of the missing clones stem from an unresolved V gene, and the remainder is unexplained. The sample data list about 1 million clones, and about 77% of these were observed just once. The ten most abundant clones make up approximately 1.5% of the sample. The specimen sequenced was memory CD4+ T cells sorted from blood. The cell subset or site label here, explained by the study, means: CD45RA-negative fraction. These receptors all come from a man younger than 35 in good health.

The V gene is TRBV4-3, the J gene TRBJ2-1, with 8 bases that match TRBD1. The V gene's germline CDR1 is LGHNA and CDR2 YSLEER. The J segment lost 12 bases and the V segment lost 0 bases, leaving 16 bases of the junction unmatched. This CDR3 has 17 residues. The CDR3 nucleotides read TGCGCCAGCAGCCAAGATTTTACCGGGACAGGTAACAGGTGGCAGTTCTTC. It specifies CASSQDFTGTGNRWQFF.

The V gene is TRBV6-6, the J gene TRBJ2-7; possibly TRBD1 for D (5 bases). The V and J ends lost 6 bases and 3 bases respectively, with 15 bases between them. Looked up from germline, CDR1 is MNHNY and CDR2 is SVGAGI (reference sequence). The CDR3 runs to 14 residues. In DNA form, the CDR3 reads TGTGCCAGCAGCCCTGGGGCCGGAATCTACGAGCAGTACTTC. This encodes CASSPGAGIYEQYF.

This clone was detected a few times. The CDR3 coding sequence is TGTGCCAGCAGTTTTGACCCATATGGCTACACCTTC. It encodes CASSFDPYGYTF. The V and J genes are TRBV2 and TRBJ1-2, with D uncertain. The CDR3 spans 12 residues. Trimming removed 5 bases at V and 5 bases at J, with 9 bases between. Germline V gene data show CDR1 as SNHLY and CDR2 as FYNNEI.

The chain employs TRBV12-2 and TRBJ1-6; TRBD1 reflects the table's D call only, with no check against the DNA. TRBV12-2 is designated a pseudogene. This CDR3 has 16 amino acids. Here the CDR3 DNA reads TGTGCAAGTCGCTTAGCGCGAGGACAGGGAGATTCACCCCTCCACTTT. It codes for CASRLARGQGDSPLHF.

The chain recombines TRBV30 with TRBJ2-2; D unclear. Germline CDR1 GTSNPN, CDR2 SVGIG (reference sequence). The CDR3 has 14 residues. V was shortened by 2 bases and J by 7 bases, with 14 bases between the two germline ends. In nucleotides, the CDR3 is TGTGCCTGGAGTCTCGGCCAACCGGGCGGGGAGCTGTTTTTT. Protein sequence: CAWSLGQPGGELFF.

The chain links TRBV10-1 to TRBJ1-2; no definite D call. This CDR3 region has 13 residues. Per germline, CDR1 WNHNN and CDR2 SYGVQD (reference sequence). The V end was cut by 6 bases, the J end by 4 bases, with 12 bases between. CDR3 amino acids: CASRGAFRYGYTF. For the CDR3, the DNA is TGCGCCAGCAGGGGAGCATTCCGCTATGGCTACACCTTC.

The chain recombines TRBV4-3 with TRBJ2-1; D gene ambiguous. Germline CDR1 and CDR2: LGHNA and YSLEER. V was shortened by 0 bases and J by 0 bases, with 9 bases between the two germline ends. The CDR3 covers 16 residues. The CDR3 nucleotides are TGCGCCAGCAGCCAAGATACACCTACCTCCTACAATGAGCAGTTCTTC. This translates into CASSQDTPTSYNEQFF.

The gene calls are TRBV29-1 and TRBJ2-2; TRBD1 might be the D (6 bases). Germline lookup yields CDR1 SQVTM and CDR2 ANQGSEA. V shed 7 bases and J shed 6 bases, with 18 bases lying between them. The CDR3 contains 14 residues. As DNA, the CDR3 is TGCAGCGCGTTGGATGGGGGCCAATCCGGGGAGCTGTTTTTT. This codes for CSALDGGQSGELFF.

The rearrangement links TRBV6-5 to TRBJ2-1; TRBD2 might be the D (5 bases). V was trimmed by 0 bases and J by 5 bases, leaving 11 bases between them. The CDR3 has 15 amino acids. CDR1 is MNHEY, CDR2 SVGAGI, per germline. In DNA, the CDR3 is TGTGCCAGCAGTTACTCGACCGGGGTCCACAATGAGCAGTTCTTC. It codes for CASSYSTGVHNEQFF.

This clone has just a few counts. The rearrangement joins TRBV19 to TRBJ2-5; D possibly corresponds to TRBD1 (6 bases). Trimming cost V 4 bases and J 2 bases, with 14 bases left between them. The germline V gene encodes CDR1 LNHDA and CDR2 SQIVND (reference sequence). CDR3 length: 15 amino acids. The DNA of the CDR3 is TGTGCCAGTAGTAGATGGGGGCCGGGGCAAGAGACCCAGTACTTC. Translation: CASSRWGPGQETQYF.

The chain links TRBV11-2 to TRBJ1-5, with D possibly TRBD1 on 5 matching bases. The V end lost 1 base, the J end lost 2 bases, and 9 bases lay between the germline ends. This CDR3 contains 15 residues. Germline V gene data show CDR1 as SGHAT and CDR2 as FQNNGV. The DNA for the CDR3 is TGTGCCAGCAGCTTAGGGGGCTCGGGCAATCAGCCCCAGCATTTT. Protein sequence: CASSLGGSGNQPQHF. Combining the CDR3 with reference TRBV11-2 and TRBJ1-5 gives the whole variable domain EAGVAQSPRYKIIEKRQSVAFWCNPISGHATLYWYQQILGQGPKLLIQFQNNGVVDDSQLPKDRFSAERLKGVDSTLKIQPAKLEDSAVYLCASSLGGSGNQPQHFGDGTRLSIL.

The chain couples TRBV15 to TRBJ2-7; TRBD1 matches 11 bases. After removal of 5 bases from V and 4 bases from J, the junction contained 10 bases not matched to a gene. This CDR3 comprises 16 residues. Germline loops: CDR1 LNHNV, CDR2 YYDKDF (reference sequence). The chain's CDR3 is CATSRPGTGGAYEQYF. The CDR3 coding sequence is TGTGCCACCAGCCGCCCCGGGACAGGGGGAGCGTACGAGCAGTACTTC. The variable domain in full, completed from reference TRBV15 and TRBJ2-7, reads DAMVIQNPRYQVTQFGKPVTLSCSQTLNHNVMYWYQQKSSQAPKLLFHYYDKDFNNEADTPDNFQSRRPNTSFCFLDIRSPGLGDTAMYLCATSRPGTGGAYEQYFGPGTRLTVT.

This clone has at least ten counts. The chain uses TRBV19 and TRBJ2-1; TRBD1 matches at 7 bases. Losses at the gene ends were 6 bases for V and 4 bases for J; bases not matched to a gene: 9. The V gene's germline CDR1 is LNHDA and CDR2 SQIVND (reference sequence). This CDR3 contains 15 residues. The CDR3 sequence is CASSPRDSIYNEQFF. The CDR3 bases are TGTGCCAGTAGCCCCCGGGACAGTATTTACAATGAGCAGTTCTTC. The entire variable domain, with the rest obtained from reference TRBV19 and TRBJ2-1, is as follows: DGGITQSPKYLFRKEGQNVTLSCEQNLNHDAMYWYRQDPGQGLRLIYYSQIVNDFQKGDIAEGYSVSREKKESFPLTVTSAQKNPTAFYLCASSPRDSIYNEQFFGPGTRLTVL.

This clone has more than one count but fewer than ten. This chain uses TRBV2 with TRBJ2-6; 9 positions match TRBD2. This CDR3 is 17 amino acids long. The J segment lost 0 bases and the V segment lost 6 bases, leaving 6 bases of the junction unmatched. CDR1 SNHLY and CDR2 FYNNEI come from the germline V gene. The CDR3, as DNA: TGTGCCAGCAGATTGGCGGGAGGGGCCTCTGGGGCCAACGTCCTGACTTTC. The encoded protein is CASRLAGGASGANVLTF.

This sequence joins TRBV5-6 and TRBJ1-2, with D tentatively TRBD1 (6 bases). Looked up from germline, CDR1 is SGHDT and CDR2 is YYEEEE. The CDR3 loop spans 16 amino acids. Trimming removed 4 bases at V and 8 bases at J, with 24 bases between. The CDR3 DNA sequence: TGTGCCAGCAGCCTGCGGGGGCCGGGAGAGGCTTGGGGCTACACCTTC. As protein: CASSLRGPGEAWGYTF.

The chain couples TRBV2 to TRBJ2-6, with D unresolved. Per the germline V gene, CDR1 is SNHLY and CDR2 is FYNNEI. The CDR3 spans 15 residues. The ends were cut back, 5 bases at V and 0 bases at J, with 8 bases in the middle. This CDR3 reads CASSWSLSGANVLTF. The DNA for the CDR3 is TGTGCCAGCAGTTGGAGTCTCTCTGGGGCCAACGTCCTGACTTTC.

The chain combines TRBV4-3 with TRBJ2-3; TRBD2 matches 7 bases. The germline V gene encodes CDR1 LGHNA and CDR2 YSLEER. The CDR3 has 17 amino acids. The J segment lost 3 bases and the V segment lost 0 bases, leaving 9 bases of the junction unmatched. CDR3 DNA sequence: TGCGCCAGCAGCCAAGATGCGGGAGTTGATAGTACAGATACGCAGTATTTT. Translated: CASSQDAGVDSTDTQYF.

CDR3 DNA: TGCAGCGTCTACCGAGGGGGGAAAGAGACCCAGTACTTC. Translated: CSVYRGGKETQYF. The chain couples TRBV29-1 to TRBJ2-5; D may correspond to TRBD1 or TRBD2 (6 bases each). Germline values: CDR1 SQVTM, CDR2 ANQGSEA. CDR3 size: 13 residues. V lost 6 bases and J lost 3, with 14 bases in between. Looking up the rest from reference TRBV29-1 and TRBJ2-5 gives the full variable domain: SAVISQKPSRDICQRGTSLTIQCQVDSQVTMMFWYRQQPGQSLTLIATANQGSEATYESGFVIDKFPISRPNLTFSTLTVSNMSPEDSSIYLCSVYRGGKETQYFGPGTRLLVL.

The rearrangement joins TRBV9 to TRBJ1-1; 8 bases are shared with TRBD1. CDR3 length: 15 residues. Germline CDR1 is SGDLS and CDR2 is YYNGEE. V dropped 4 bases and J dropped 0; count of bases not matched to a gene: 5. CDR3 coding DNA: TGTGCCAGCAGCTCACGACAGGGGATGAACACTGAAGCTTTCTTT. Translating gives CASSSRQGMNTEAFF.

A few counts support this clone. The chain is built from TRBV5-1 and TRBJ2-5; D is undetermined. The J call is in doubt because the DNA end fits TRBJ2-7 better. The CDR3 length is 14 residues. Germline CDR1 SGHRS, CDR2 YFSETQ. This chain's CDR3 is CASSLAPGNYEQYF. CDR3 nucleotide sequence: TGCGCCAGCAGCTTGGCGCCTGGGAACTACGAGCAGTACTTC.